The 3 T cell receptor beta chains presented below share a single source sample, sequenced in a study of cytomegalovirus exposure and HLA in healthy donors. The study ran its PCR with 60 Vbeta and 13 Jbeta primers. Here immunoSEQ multiplex PCR was the method, and the copy in TCRdb shows in-frame clones only, minus some. This table holds around 150,000 clones, nearly 80% found once. The sequenced material came from PBMCs. The source is a man younger than 40 in good health and CMV-seronegative.

The chain employs TRBV5-4 and TRBJ2-1; 8 nucleotides align to TRBD1. CDR1 SGHNT and CDR2 YYREEE come from the germline V gene (reference sequence). After removal of 4 bases from V and 8 bases from J, the junction contained 8 bases not matched to a gene. CDR3 length equals 14 residues. Here the CDR3 reads CASSTGTGSHEQFF. CDR3 DNA sequence: TGTGCCAGCAGCACCGGGACAGGTTCCCATGAGCAGTTCTTC. Full variable domain (outside the CDR3, taken from reference TRBV5-4 and TRBJ2-1): ETGVTQSPTHLIKTRGQQVTLRCSSQSGHNTVSWYQQALGQGPQFIFQYYREEENGRGNFPPRFSGLQFPNYSSELNVNALELDDSALYLCASSTGTGSHEQFFGPGTRLTVL.

This clone was seen a handful of times. The chain is built from TRBV5-1 and TRBJ1-1; D may be TRBD1 (5 bases). V lost 1 base and J lost 0, with 7 bases in between. The CDR3 runs 14 residues. CDR1 is SGHRS and CDR2 is YFSETQ in the germline V gene. This chain's CDR3 is CASSLSRVNTEAFF. CDR3 nucleotides: TGCGCCAGCAGCTTGAGCAGGGTGAACACTGAAGCTTTCTTT.

The genes are TRBV19 and TRBJ2-5; the match to TRBD1 covers 7 bases. The CDR3 is 15 amino acids. Germline-derived CDR1 and CDR2 are LNHDA and SQIVND (reference sequence). Trimming cost V 1 base and J 5 bases; bases outside gene matches: 7. The CDR3 spells CASSIAKGAAETQYF. CDR3 DNA sequence: TGTGCCAGTAGTATAGCGAAGGGGGCAGCGGAGACCCAGTACTTC.